The 29 T cell receptor beta chains below were found in one sample sequenced in a study of T cell repertoires in cytomegalovirus infection. Their antigens remain unidentified. Using its own MiXCR run on the reads, TCRdb lists one record per CDR3 protein. The sample holds roughly 70,000 distinct CDR3 sequences, roughly 20% seen once. This specimen consisted of CD8+ T cells from cultured PBMCs, obtained from culture after CMV antigen stimulation. The receptors originated from a human donor in good health (CMV status not recorded). Some clones in this sample may be carry-over from other donors' samples.

This clonotype was recorded a few times. This chain uses TRBV6-5 with TRBJ2-2, with D possibly called TRBD1 or TRBD2 (5 bases each). This CDR3 has 16 residues. Germline loops: CDR1 MNHEY, CDR2 SVGAGI. The V end was cut by 0 bases, the J end by 7 bases, with 15 bases between. The chain's CDR3 is CASSYSMRGRSGELFF. The CDR3 DNA sequence: TGTGCCAGCAGTTACTCAATGAGGGGCCGGAGCGGGGAGCTGTTTTTT.

The V call is TRBV4-1, the J call TRBJ2-3, with TRBD2 identical over 7 bases. Germline CDR1 reads MGHRA; CDR2 reads YSYEKL. This CDR3 is 17 amino acids long. Trimming at V came to 1 base and at J to 3 bases, leaving 10 bases not matched to a gene. CDR3 in amino acids: CASSQGPPGGRTDTQYF. The CDR3 DNA reads as TGCGCCAGCAGCCAAGGGCCCCCGGGGGGACGAACAGATACGCAGTATTTT.

This clonotype was observed a few times. V usage is TRBV2 and J usage is TRBJ2-4, with 12 bases identical to TRBD2. The ends lost 6 bases at V and 1 base at J; junction bases unmatched: 16. The germline gives CDR1 SNHLY, CDR2 FYNNEI. The CDR3 is 20 amino acids. DNA of the CDR3: TGTGCCAGCAGACCTCTTCTAGCGGGGGGGACGGGCACGGCCAAAAACATTCAGTACTTC. This encodes CASRPLLAGGTGTAKNIQYF.

V is TRBV7-9 and J is TRBJ2-7; D is perhaps TRBD1 (5 bases). V gave up 5 bases and J gave up 2 bases, with 13 bases separating them. Germline CDR1 is SEHNR and CDR2 is FQNEAQ (reference sequence). CDR3 length equals 14 residues. The DNA for the CDR3 is TGTGCCAGCAGCCAAACGACAGATGCCTACGAGCAGTACTTC. Amino acids: CASSQTTDAYEQYF.

The rearrangement links TRBV6-1 to TRBJ1-6; unclear D gene. The CDR3 is 17 residues long. In germline, CDR1 is MNHNS, CDR2 SASEGT. V was shortened by 2 bases and J by 0 bases, with 11 bases between the two germline ends. Here the CDR3 reads CASSEPGGSSYNSPLHF. The CDR3, as DNA: TGTGCCAGCAGTGAACCCGGCGGAAGCTCCTATAATTCACCCCTCCACTTT.

V and J are TRBV7-2 and TRBJ2-5, with D possibly being TRBD1 or TRBD2 (5 bases each). Trimming stripped 2 bases from V and 4 bases from J, with 11 bases between. The CDR3 loop spans 14 amino acids. Germline V CDR1 and CDR2: SGHTA, FQGNSA. The CDR3 spells CASSLHPGRETQYF. The CDR3 nucleotides read TGTGCCAGCAGCTTACACCCAGGGAGAGAGACCCAGTACTTC.

CDR3 in amino acids: CASSSTANTEAFF. For the CDR3, the DNA is TGTGCCAGCAGCTCGACGGCGAACACTGAAGCTTTCTTT. This chain connects TRBV5-6 to TRBJ1-1; the D is unclear. The CDR3 has 13 amino acids. CDR1 and CDR2 (germline): SGHDT, YYEEEE. With 3 bases removed from V and 1 base from J, the gap between germline ends came to 7 bases.

This clonotype turned up a few times. The rearrangement links TRBV7-6 to TRBJ2-2, with TRBD1 matching over 9 bases. V gave up 5 bases and J gave up 7 bases; unmatched junction bases: 8. The length of the CDR3 is 15 residues. Germline V lookup: CDR1 SGHVS, CDR2 FNYEAQ. The CDR3 DNA reads as TGTGCCAGCAGCCACTGGACAGGGGACAACGGGGAGCTGTTTTTT. Translated: CASSHWTGDNGELFF.

The rearrangement links TRBV11-2 to TRBJ2-5; 11 bases line up with TRBD2. Germline trimming cut 6 bases from V and 4 bases from J; bases unmatched to any gene: 7. CDR1 SGHAT and CDR2 FQNNGV come from the germline V gene. This CDR3 contains 15 residues. CDR3 in DNA: TGTGCCAGCAGTCTCACTAGCGGGGGTTTAGAGACCCAGTACTTC. This gives the protein CASSLTSGGLETQYF.

This clonotype has only a few counts. The chain uses TRBV12-3 or TRBV12-4 and TRBJ1-2; a possible D gene is TRBD1 (6 bases). The CDR3 is 17 amino acids. The germline V and J ends were trimmed by 5 bases and 4 bases, with 23 bases remaining between them. The CDR3: CASSTGFPQQGLYGYTF. CDR3 sequence (DNA): TGTGCCAGCAGTACAGGATTCCCACAACAGGGCCTCTATGGCTACACCTTC.

This clonotype was seen a handful of times. The chain employs TRBV27 and TRBJ2-5; no clear D. The germline V and J ends were trimmed by 3 bases and 5 bases, with 7 bases remaining between them. This CDR3 comprises 12 residues. In germline, CDR1 is MNHEY, CDR2 SMNVEV (reference sequence). The CDR3 coding sequence is TGTGCCAGCAGTTTTGTGGGGGAGACCCAGTACTTC. It yields the protein CASSFVGETQYF.

Turning to this clonotype: Mismatch with germline at one junction end may stem from a read error. V usage is TRBV7-2 and J usage is TRBJ1-1; possible D gene TRBD1, 5 bases. There are 14 residues in the CDR3. CDR1 and CDR2 (germline): SGHTA, FQGNSA. This chain's CDR3 is CASSWISRAEGQDF. The DNA of the CDR3 is TGTGCCAGCAGCTGGATCTCCAGGGCCGAGGGTCAGGACTTC.

This clonotype was counted a few times. This rearrangement joins TRBV7-9 to TRBJ1-2; no clear D. Germline lookup yields CDR1 SEHNR and CDR2 FQNEAQ (reference sequence). The CDR3 totals 15 residues. V dropped 4 bases and J dropped 2 bases, with 14 bases sitting between them. The CDR3, as DNA: TGTGCCAGCAGCTCCCCGGTCCCGGAGAACTATGGCTACACCTTC. Its protein is CASSSPVPENYGYTF. Complete variable domain (other parts from reference TRBV7-9 and TRBJ1-2): DTGVSQNPRHKITKRGQNVTFRCDPISEHNRLYWYRQTLGQGPEFLTYFQNEAQLEKSRLLSDRFSAERPKGSFSTLEIQRTEQGDSAMYLCASSSPVPENYGYTFGSGTRLTVV.

The chain links TRBV6-5 to TRBJ2-5; D uncertain. V was trimmed by 8 bases and J by 5 bases, leaving 9 bases between them. CDR3 size: 11 residues. The germline V gene has CDR1 MNHEY and CDR2 SVGAGI. The CDR3 here is CASGFTETQYF. DNA for the CDR3: TGTGCCAGCGGGTTTACGGAGACCCAGTACTTC.

This clonotype was seen many times. V gene TRBV7-8 combines with J gene TRBJ2-5; D remains unclear. CDR3 size: 11 residues. CDR1 and CDR2 (germline): SGHVS, FQNEAQ. V lost 4 bases and J 4 bases, leaving 4 bases between the germline ends. DNA for the CDR3: TGTGCCAGCAGCTCTCGAGAGACCCAGTACTTC. It yields the protein CASSSRETQYF.

This clonotype was counted between two and nine times. The chain joins TRBV2 to TRBJ1-4; D is unresolved. V shed 5 bases and J shed 5 bases, with 15 bases lying between them. CDR1 and CDR2 (germline): SNHLY, FYNNEI. This CDR3 has 15 amino acids. The CDR3 loop is CASSSDEALNEKLFF. CDR3 DNA: TGTGCCAGCAGTTCCGATGAGGCTTTAAATGAAAAACTGTTTTTT.

This clonotype has just a few counts. This chain uses TRBV9 with TRBJ2-2; 10 bases map to TRBD2. The CDR3 extends over 17 amino acids. V shed 0 bases and J 6 bases; nucleotides not matched to a gene: 8. Germline V gene data show CDR1 as SGDLS and CDR2 as YYNGEE. The DNA for the CDR3 is TGTGCCAGCAGCGTAGGAGCGAGTCTAGCGGGGGCCGGGGAGCTGTTTTTT. Translated, it gives CASSVGASLAGAGELFF.

J is TRBJ2-3 and V is TRBV12-3 or TRBV12-4; 7 bases fit TRBD2. The CDR3 spans 18 residues. V shed 3 bases, J shed 0 bases, and the junction held 12 bases outside the gene matches. CDR3 in DNA: TGTGCCAGCAGTTTCCTAATCCGGGGGGAACTTAGCACAGATACGCAGTATTTT. Translated: CASSFLIRGELSTDTQYF.

The chain links TRBV7-2 to TRBJ2-5, with TRBD1 matching over 8 bases. CDR3 length equals 18 residues. Germline CDR1 reads SGHTA; CDR2 reads FQGNSA. V lost 1 base and J lost 4; bases outside the gene matches: 14. For the CDR3, the DNA is TGTGCCAGCAGCTTAGTAGGACCCAAACAGGGGGTTGGAGAGACCCAGTACTTC. This codes for CASSLVGPKQGVGETQYF.

The chain joins TRBV7-9 to TRBJ2-1; D tentatively fits TRBD1 or TRBD2 (5 bases each). Per the germline V gene, CDR1 is SEHNR and CDR2 is FQNEAQ (reference sequence). V lost 1 base and J 10 bases, leaving 5 bases between the germline ends. The CDR3 contains 11 residues. The CDR3 nucleotides read TGTGCCAGCAGCTTAGGGGGGGAGCAGTTCTTC. It translates to CASSLGGEQFF.

CDR3 in DNA: TGTGCCAGCAGCCCACGGGGGAACAGCAATCAGCCCCAGCATTTT. Amino acids: CASSPRGNSNQPQHF. This sequence joins TRBV7-2 and TRBJ1-5; TRBD1 is a possible D gene (5 bases). The CDR3 extends over 15 amino acids. Germline CDR1 reads SGHTA; CDR2 reads FQGNSA. V was trimmed by 5 bases and J by 1 base, leaving 12 bases between them.

CDR3 in DNA: TGTGCCAGTAGTAGGATTGTCAATAGCAATCAGCCCCAGCATTTT. Encoded protein: CASSRIVNSNQPQHF. V is TRBV19 and J is TRBJ1-5; D gene unclear. Germline CDR1 LNHDA, CDR2 SQIVND (reference sequence). The CDR3 length is 15 residues. V lost 4 bases and J 0 bases, leaving 10 bases between the germline ends. Full variable domain (remainder filled in from reference TRBV19 and TRBJ1-5): DGGITQSPKYLFRKEGQNVTLSCEQNLNHDAMYWYRQDPGQGLRLIYYSQIVNDFQKGDIAEGYSVSREKKESFPLTVTSAQKNPTAFYLCASSRIVNSNQPQHFGDGTRLSIL.

V usage is TRBV12-5 and J usage is TRBJ2-1; the match to TRBD2 covers 14 bases. CDR1 and CDR2 from the germline V gene are LGHNT and FRNRAP. V trimming: 0 bases; J trimming: 10 bases; junction bases outside the gene matches: 5. The CDR3 is 16 amino acids. The CDR3 is CASGLVRWTSGGEQFF. The CDR3 DNA sequence: TGTGCTAGTGGTTTGGTACGGTGGACTAGCGGGGGGGAGCAGTTCTTC.

The chain joins TRBV7-9 to TRBJ2-7; 8 bases agree with TRBD1. This CDR3 is 13 amino acids long. CDR1 and CDR2 (germline): SEHNR, FQNEAQ (reference sequence). With V trimmed by 1 base and J by 5 bases, 1 base remained unmatched. In DNA, the CDR3 is TGTGCCAGCAGCTTAGAGGACAGGGACGAGCAGTACTTC. This encodes CASSLEDRDEQYF.

The chain is built from TRBV7-2 and TRBJ2-5; maybe TRBD2 (5 bases). The CDR3 contains 13 residues. V lost 1 base and J 11 bases, leaving 14 bases between the germline ends. Germline assignment: CDR1 SGHTA and CDR2 FQGNSA. CDR3 nucleotide sequence: TGTGCCAGCAGCTTAGGTGGGGTCCGGACTCAGTACTTC. This encodes CASSLGGVRTQYF.

This clonotype has a handful of counts. The chain joins TRBV14 to TRBJ1-1; TRBD1 aligns across 8 bases. Trimming removed 4 bases from V and 5 bases from J; junction bases left unmatched: 21. The V gene's germline CDR1 is SGHDN and CDR2 FVKESK. The CDR3 totals 19 residues. CDR3 protein: CASSLLLQGVVIVPTEAFF. CDR3 nucleotide sequence: TGTGCCAGCAGCCTACTACTACAGGGGGTAGTCATTGTGCCTACTGAAGCTTTCTTT.

The rearrangement joins TRBV4-3 to TRBJ2-5; 7 nucleotides agree with TRBD2. The CDR3 extends over 17 amino acids. Germline V lookup: CDR1 LGHNA, CDR2 YSLEER. Unmatched junction bases numbered 12, after V lost 0 bases and J lost 5 bases. Here the CDR3 DNA reads TGCGCCAGCAGCCAAGATCGCGGGGGTGGGCCGAGCGAGACCCAGTACTTC. This codes for CASSQDRGGGPSETQYF.

J is TRBJ2-7 and V is TRBV11-3; TRBD2 aligns across 8 bases. The CDR3 runs 14 residues. Trimming cost V 4 bases and J 9 bases; bases outside gene matches: 11. From germline, CDR1 is SGHNT and CDR2 YENEEA. The CDR3 loop is CASSSRGAGGVQYF. In nucleotides, the CDR3 is TGTGCCAGCAGCTCCCGAGGGGCGGGGGGTGTGCAGTACTTC.

This clonotype was seen repeatedly, ten times or more. V and J are TRBV29-1 and TRBJ2-7, with 7 bases fitting TRBD1. This CDR3 is 16 amino acids long. Germline V gives CDR1 SQVTM, CDR2 ANQGSEA. V dropped 5 bases and J dropped 0; count of bases not matched to a gene: 13. The CDR3 DNA reads as TGCAGCGTTCCGATCTGGGGGACAGAGCTCTCCTACGAGCAGTACTTC. Protein product: CSVPIWGTELSYEQYF.